This T cell receptor beta chain was captured by sequencing in a study of CD8+ T cells in alopecia areata. The treatment denotes: oral pan-JAK inhibitor, 5-10 mg twice daily. Study results and caveats: Within the top 100, expanded CD8+ clones significantly decreased with tofacitinib, as did scalp clonality.

Regarding this clone: Antigen specificity is unknown.

Extracted RNA was reverse transcribed, and the resulting cDNA served as sequencing template. Clones were read by immunoSEQ multiplex PCR, and TCRdb kept only the in-frame ones, dropping some. Altogether around 200,000 clones are present, roughly three fifths being singletons, with the ten largest covering 0.65% to 0.7%. The CDR3 sequence is 11 residues long. Germline V lookup: CDR1 DFQATT, CDR2 SNEGSKA (reference sequence). Trimming took off 3 bases at V and 5 bases at J, with 6 bases between the two ends. The TCR was taken from a human donor with alopecia areata. Sequencing was performed on CD4+ T cells sorted from blood, taken at week 4, from a patient treated with tofacitinib. The rearrangement uses TRBV20-1 and TRBJ2-3; D is undetermined. CDR3 residues: CSARLVDTQYF. CDR3 bases: TGCAGTGCTAGGCTTGTAGATACGCAGTATTTT.